The T cell receptor beta chain described here comes from a study of blood T cells in healthy people across ages. Whole-study findings and limits: With donor CMV status unknown, expanded clonotype changes were possibly confounded.

Comment on this clonotype: Antigen specificity is unknown.

The CDR3 covers 14 residues. V lost 4 bases, J lost 0 bases, and 11 bases lay in between. The germline CDR1 and CDR2 sequences are SGHRS and YFSETQ. Alongside a J-beta primer mix, a sample-barcoded 5' primer served in a second PCR lasting roughly 7 to 11 cycles. TCRdb analysed the 5' RACE reads with MiXCR anew, one entry per CDR3 protein. The table has about 1.6 million distinct CDR3 sequences, approximately 32% seen once. The sequenced sample was blood. The chain uses TRBV5-1 and TRBJ2-7, with D tentatively TRBD2 (5 bases). The sequence derives from a woman under 40 in good health. CDR3 sequence reads: CASSRGSFSYEQYF. CDR3 sequence (DNA): TGCGCCAGCAGCCGCGGGTCCTTCTCCTACGAGCAGTACTTC.